The TCR beta chain under discussion was sequenced for a study of T cells after yellow fever vaccination. Across the study: Preparation used SMART-Seq v4 Ultra Low Input for the low-cell-number fractions. Study-wide results and limits: The study noted that FACS-sorted repertoires could contain abundant clonotypes contaminating from the bulk population. On re-exposure, the response was weaker but peaked faster, at day 5 versus 15.

They built TCR cDNA with 5'RACE template switching, a step that put in a universal primer site and UMIs. MiXCR, applied by TCRdb to the 5' RACE reads, yields one record per CDR3 protein. The repertoire holds 450,000 to 650,000 distinct CDR3 sequences, 21% seen once, with about a sixth in the top ten. As to this clonotype: Its antigen is not known.

The sample consisted of PBMCs, taken roughly 20 days after the first yellow fever vaccination. This clonotype was sampled from a man aged 18 to 29 who received the YFV17D yellow fever vaccine.

The CDR3 is CAISELAGGYNEQFF. CDR3 bases: TGTGCCATCAGCGAACTAGCGGGGGGATACAATGAGCAGTTCTTC. The J gene is TRBJ2-1, the V gene TRBV10-3, with 12 bases fitting TRBD2. CDR1 and CDR2 from the germline V gene are ENHRY and SYGVKD. V was clipped by 6 bases and J by 4 bases; unmatched bases: 4. The CDR3 extends over 15 amino acids.